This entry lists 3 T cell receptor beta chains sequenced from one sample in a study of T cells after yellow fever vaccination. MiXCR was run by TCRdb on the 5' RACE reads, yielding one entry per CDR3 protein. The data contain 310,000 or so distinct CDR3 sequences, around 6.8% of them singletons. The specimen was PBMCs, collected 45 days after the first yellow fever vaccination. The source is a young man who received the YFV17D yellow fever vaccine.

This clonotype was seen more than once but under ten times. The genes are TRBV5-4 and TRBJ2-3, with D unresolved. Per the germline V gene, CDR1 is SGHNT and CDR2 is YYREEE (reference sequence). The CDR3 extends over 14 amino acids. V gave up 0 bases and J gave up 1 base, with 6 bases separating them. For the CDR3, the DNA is TGTGCCAGCAGCTTGGGGTCGGGCACAGATACGCAGTATTTT. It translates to CASSLGSGTDTQYF.

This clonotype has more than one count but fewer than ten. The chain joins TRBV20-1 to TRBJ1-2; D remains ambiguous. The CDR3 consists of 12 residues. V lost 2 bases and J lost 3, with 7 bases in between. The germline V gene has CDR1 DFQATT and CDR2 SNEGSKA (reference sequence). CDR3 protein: CSARNNDYGYTF. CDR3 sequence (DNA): TGCAGTGCTAGAAACAACGACTATGGCTACACCTTC.

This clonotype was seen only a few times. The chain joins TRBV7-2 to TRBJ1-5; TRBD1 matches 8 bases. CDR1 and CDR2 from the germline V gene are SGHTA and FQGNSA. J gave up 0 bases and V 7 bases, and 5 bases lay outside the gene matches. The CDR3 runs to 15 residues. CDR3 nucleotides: TGTGCCAGCACGGGACAGGACCATAGCAATCAGCCCCAGCATTTT. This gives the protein CASTGQDHSNQPQHF.